This is a list of T cell receptor beta chains from one sample in a study of blood T cell repertoires in COVID-19. Produced via immunoSEQ multiplex PCR; TCRdb's table is partial and in-frame only. The top ten hold around 14% of the sample, which has about 53,000 clones, 78% seen once. Material: peripheral blood. The receptor source for this set is a human donor with active or convalescent COVID-19. The donor label of this sample is uncertain. Both conserved end residues are part of each CDR3. D genes are given only for firm matches. Clone size, where shown, is once, few, many, or a class for clones that have expanded.

cdr3_aa: CASSPDRGGEQYF
cdr3_nt: TGTGCCAGCTCACCCGACAGGGGAGGCGAGCAGTACTTC
d_call: TRBD1
v_call: TRBV18
j_call: TRBJ2-7
clone_size: -

cdr3_aa: CASSHPRDRADGYTF
cdr3_nt: TGTGCCAGCAGCCACCCCCGCGACAGGGCGGACGGCTACACCTTC
d_call: TRBD1
v_call: TRBV4-2
j_call: TRBJ1-2
clone_size: -

cdr3_aa: CAIQASGGGNEQFF
cdr3_nt: TGTGCCATACAAGCTTCGGGAGGAGGCAATGAGCAGTTCTTC
d_call: TRBD2
v_call: TRBV10-3
j_call: TRBJ2-1
clone_size: -

cdr3_aa: CASSPPGNTGGYEQYF
cdr3_nt: TGTGCCAGCAGCCCCCCCGGGAACACCGGGGGGTACGAGCAGTACTTC
d_call: TRBD2
v_call: TRBV9
j_call: TRBJ2-7
clone_size: -

cdr3_aa: CASTPGGSHTYEQYF
cdr3_nt: TGTGCCAGCACTCCCGGGGGGTCACATACCTACGAGCAGTACTTC
d_call: TRBD2
v_call: TRBV9
j_call: TRBJ2-7
clone_size: once

cdr3_aa: CASSAGQGGMGYEQYF
cdr3_nt: TGTGCCAGCAGTGCCGGACAGGGGGGCATGGGCTACGAGCAGTACTTC
d_call: TRBD1
v_call: TRBV2
j_call: TRBJ2-7
clone_size: -

cdr3_aa: CASSASGSDRLDTQYF
cdr3_nt: TGTGCCAGCAGCGCCAGCGGGAGTGATAGACTAGATACGCAGTATTTT
d_call: TRBD2
v_call: TRBV9
j_call: TRBJ2-3
clone_size: -

cdr3_aa: CASSLGTGGGTEAFF
cdr3_nt: TGTGCCAGCAGCTTGGGGACAGGGGGCGGAACTGAAGCTTTCTTT
d_call: TRBD1
v_call: TRBV5-5
j_call: TRBJ1-1
clone_size: -

cdr3_aa: CASSYRVDTDTQYF
cdr3_nt: TGTGCCAGCAGTTACCGGGTAGACACAGATACGCAGTATTTT
d_call: -
v_call: TRBV6-5
j_call: TRBJ2-3
clone_size: -

cdr3_aa: CASSTQASYEQYF
cdr3_nt: TGTGCCAGCAGCACACAGGCGTCCTACGAGCAGTACTTC
d_call: -
v_call: TRBV3-1/TRBV3-2
j_call: TRBJ2-7
clone_size: -

cdr3_aa: CASSQGTAQETQYF
cdr3_nt: TGCGCCAGCAGCCAAGGGACAGCGCAAGAGACCCAGTACTTC
d_call: -
v_call: TRBV4-1
j_call: TRBJ2-5
clone_size: -

cdr3_aa: CASSPRGLGSSYNEQFF
cdr3_nt: TGTGCCAGCAGCCCCAGGGGACTAGGAAGCTCCTACAATGAGCAGTTCTTC
d_call: TRBD2
v_call: TRBV7-9
j_call: TRBJ2-1
clone_size: -

cdr3_aa: CASSSDGAHYGYTF
cdr3_nt: TGTGCCAGCAGCTCCGACGGAGCGCATTATGGCTACACCTTC
d_call: -
v_call: TRBV7-2
j_call: TRBJ1-2
clone_size: -

cdr3_aa: CASSGAGANTGELFF
cdr3_nt: TGTGCCAGCAGTGGAGCAGGAGCGAACACCGGGGAGCTGTTTTTT
d_call: -
v_call: TRBV2
j_call: TRBJ2-2
clone_size: -

cdr3_aa: CASSQGVGQETQYF
cdr3_nt: TGTGCCAGCAGCCAGGGGGTCGGCCAAGAGACCCAGTACTTC
d_call: TRBD1
v_call: TRBV5-6
j_call: TRBJ2-5
clone_size: once

cdr3_aa: CASSPGSSGFSTDTQYF
cdr3_nt: TGCGCCAGCTCCCCGGGATCGAGCGGGTTTAGCACAGATACGCAGTATTTT
d_call: -
v_call: TRBV4-3
j_call: TRBJ2-3
clone_size: -

cdr3_aa: CASSLPPRGGPEAFF
cdr3_nt: TGCGCCAGCAGCTTGCCCCCCCGGGGTGGCCCTGAAGCTTTCTTT
d_call: -
v_call: TRBV5-1
j_call: TRBJ1-1
clone_size: -

cdr3_aa: CASSERRDYGYTF
cdr3_nt: TGCGCCAGCAGTGAGCGGAGGGACTATGGCTACACCTTC
d_call: -
v_call: TRBV10-1
j_call: TRBJ1-2
clone_size: -

cdr3_aa: CASSKGHWDSYEQYF
cdr3_nt: TGCGCCAGCAGTAAGGGACACTGGGACTCCTACGAGCAGTACTTC
d_call: -
v_call: TRBV10-2
j_call: TRBJ2-7
clone_size: few

cdr3_aa: CAIRGAGGYQPQHF
cdr3_nt: TGTGCCATCAGGGGAGCCGGGGGGTATCAGCCCCAGCATTTT
d_call: -
v_call: TRBV10-3
j_call: TRBJ1-5
clone_size: -

cdr3_aa: CASQPTGLNIEKLFF
cdr3_nt: TGTGCCAGTCAACCGACAGGGCTTAATATTGAAAAACTGTTTTTT
d_call: TRBD1
v_call: TRBV19
j_call: TRBJ1-4
clone_size: -

cdr3_aa: CASSLDRGRNQPQHF
cdr3_nt: TGTGCCAGCAGCTTAGACAGGGGTAGGAATCAGCCCCAGCATTTT
d_call: TRBD1
v_call: TRBV7-2
j_call: TRBJ1-5
clone_size: -

cdr3_aa: CSAQRSYEQYF
cdr3_nt: TGCAGCGCTCAGAGGTCCTACGAGCAGTACTTC
d_call: -
v_call: TRBV20-1
j_call: TRBJ2-7
clone_size: -

cdr3_aa: CASSETSGTYNEQFF
cdr3_nt: TGCGCCAGCAGCGAGACTAGCGGAACCTACAATGAGCAGTTCTTC
d_call: TRBD2
v_call: TRBV5-1
j_call: TRBJ2-1
clone_size: -